The present T cell receptor (beta chain) was sequenced within a study of control samples from healthy donors and cancer patients. Repertoires were generated with immunoSEQ multiplex PCR, while TCRdb's copy carries only in-frame clones and drops some. In the table there are around 49,000 clones, around 90% of which are singletons. V lost 4 bases to trimming and J lost 4 bases, with 13 bases between them. CDR3 size: 14 residues. CDR1 and CDR2 (germline): KGHSH, LQKENI. The TCR comes from a man in his forties with colorectal cancer. The sequencing input was PBMCs. The chain links TRBV18 to TRBJ1-1, with D possibly being TRBD1 (5 bases). DNA of the CDR3: TGTGCCAGCTCACAAGATCAGGGTTTCACTGAAGCTTTCTTT. Amino acids: CASSQDQGFTEAFF.